This is a list of T cell receptor beta chains from one sample in a study of blood T cell repertoires in COVID-19. Only in-frame clones appear in the TCRdb table, and some are missing; sequencing was by immunoSEQ multiplex PCR. This table holds nearly 350,000 clones, about 87% found once. The sequencing input was peripheral blood. These receptor sequences come from a woman aged 50 to 60 with COVID-19, enrolled during active disease. CDR3s include the opening cysteine and the closing phenylalanine or tryptophan. A D gene is named only where the DNA matches it firmly. Clone sizes are given selectively: once, few, many, or a class where the clone is expanded.

>TRBV11-3|.|TRBJ1-2|.
CASSLDQYGYTF
TGTGCCAGCAGCTTAGATCAGTATGGCTACACCTTC
>TRBV5-1|.|TRBJ1-3|.
CASSLALTGPGNTIYF
TGCGCCAGCAGCTTGGCCCTTACAGGGCCTGGAAACACCATATATTTT
>TRBV11-1|.|TRBJ1-1|TRBD1
CASSFDRGTEAFF
TGTGCCAGCAGCTTTGACAGGGGTACTGAAGCTTTCTTT
>TRBV13|.|TRBJ1-2|TRBD1
CASRPRTGTTGYTF
TGTGCCAGCAGACCCAGGACAGGGACTACGGGCTACACCTTC
>TRBV5-1|.|TRBJ2-5|.
CASSARGQHGETQYF
TGCGCCAGCAGCGCTCGTGGACAGCATGGGGAGACCCAGTACTTC
>TRBV7-2|.|TRBJ1-3|.
CASRQTGGSAGNTIYF
TGTGCCAGCAGGCAAACCGGGGGGTCAGCGGGAAACACCATATATTTT
>TRBV5-1|.|TRBJ2-7|.
CASSLGQPGYEQYF
TGCGCCAGCAGCTTGGGACAGCCGGGCTACGAGCAGTACTTC
>TRBV4-3|.|TRBJ1-2|TRBD1
CASSQAGGNGYTF
TGCGCCAGCAGCCAAGCAGGGGGAAATGGCTACACCTTC
>TRBV5-8|few|TRBJ2-7|TRBD1
CASSLWTGGEQYF
TGTGCCAGCAGCTTGTGGACAGGGGGCGAGCAGTACTTC
>TRBV7-9|once|TRBJ1-4|.
CASSLVGARGNEKLFF
TGTGCCAGCAGCTTAGTAGGGGCGCGAGGCAATGAAAAACTGTTTTTT
>TRBV9|.|TRBJ1-6|.
CASSPRRDSYNSPLHF
TGTGCCAGCAGCCCCAGACGGGACTCCTATAATTCACCCCTCCACTTT
>TRBV27|.|TRBJ1-5|TRBD1
CASSRDRGKQPQHF
TGTGCCAGCAGTCGGGACAGGGGGAAACAGCCCCAGCATTTT
>TRBV7-9|.|TRBJ2-1|TRBD2
CASSFGTRGNEQFF
TGTGCCAGCAGCTTCGGGACTAGAGGCAATGAGCAGTTCTTC
>TRBV7-9|.|TRBJ2-7|.
CASSPSKGQSYEQYF
TGTGCCAGCAGCCCCTCAAAAGGACAGTCCTACGAGCAGTACTTC
>TRBV18|.|TRBJ1-1|.
CASSPIGGFQNTEAFF
TGTGCCAGCTCACCCATAGGAGGCTTTCAGAACACTGAAGCTTTCTTT
>TRBV6-5|.|TRBJ2-5|.
CASSYSRGGEAQYF
TGTGCCAGCAGTTACTCTAGAGGGGGGGAGGCCCAGTACTTC
>TRBV28|.|TRBJ2-7|TRBD2
CASSLPSGTSYEQYF
TGTGCCAGCAGTTTACCTAGCGGGACCTCCTACGAGCAGTACTTC
>TRBV5-4|.|TRBJ2-2|TRBD2
CASSRLAGAFGELFF
TGTGCCAGCAGCAGACTAGCGGGAGCTTTCGGGGAGCTGTTTTTT
>TRBV5-1|.|TRBJ1-1|.
CASSLVRTGKNTEAFF
TGCGCCAGCAGCTTGGTAAGAACAGGGAAGAACACTGAAGCTTTCTTT
>TRBV5-1|few|TRBJ2-3|TRBD2
CASSSTLFAGETDTQYF
TGCGCCAGCAGCTCCACCCTCTTTGCGGGAGAAACAGATACGCAGTATTTT
>TRBV27|once|TRBJ1-1|TRBD1
CASSSVRRGRWAEAFF
TGTGCCAGCAGTTCCGTCAGGAGGGGGCGCTGGGCTGAAGCTTTCTTT
>TRBV7-2|.|TRBJ2-7|TRBD2
CASSLETSGSYEQYF
TGTGCCAGCAGCTTAGAAACTAGCGGGTCATACGAGCAGTACTTC
>TRBV5-6|.|TRBJ1-2|.
CASSPEGRTNYGYTF
TGTGCCAGCAGCCCCGAGGGCAGGACTAACTATGGCTACACCTTC
>TRBV7-9|few|TRBJ2-7|TRBD2
CASSVGLAGASYEQYF
TGTGCCAGCAGCGTGGGACTAGCGGGAGCCTCCTACGAGCAGTACTTC
>TRBV19|.|TRBJ1-6|.
CASSTIPTTGYSPLHF
TGTGCCAGTAGTACAATACCCACGACAGGATATTCACCCCTCCACTTT
>TRBV30|.|TRBJ2-1|TRBD2
CAWSRTSGQNEQFF
TGTGCCTGGAGTAGAACTAGCGGGCAAAATGAGCAGTTCTTC
>TRBV5-1|.|TRBJ2-7|.
CASSLAGLSIEYF
TGCGCCAGCAGCTTGGCGGGACTTAGTATCGAGTACTTC
>TRBV2|.|TRBJ2-7|TRBD1
CASTPGTGASGEQYF
TGTGCCAGCACTCCCGGGACAGGGGCTAGTGGCGAGCAGTACTTC
>TRBV19|.|TRBJ1-1|TRBD1
CASNSPGQMNTEAFF
TGTGCCAGTAATTCCCCGGGACAGATGAACACTGAAGCTTTCTTT
>TRBV18|.|TRBJ2-2|TRBD2
CASSPLSGRTGELFF
TGTGCCAGCTCACCGCTTAGCGGGAGGACCGGGGAGCTGTTTTTT
>TRBV29-1|.|TRBJ2-5|.
CSVDEGQETQYF
TGCAGCGTTGACGAGGGACAAGAGACCCAGTACTTC
>TRBV5-6|.|TRBJ2-5|.
CASSFGGWETQYF
TGTGCCAGCAGCTTTGGAGGATGGGAGACCCAGTACTTC
>TRBV30|.|TRBJ1-6|.
CAWSAGLRNSPLHF
TGTGCCTGGAGTGCGGGGTTGAGAAATTCACCCCTCCACTTT